This T cell receptor beta chain stems from a study of cytomegalovirus exposure and HLA in healthy donors. Trimming cost V 3 bases and J 0 bases; bases outside gene matches: 6. Germline V gene data show CDR1 as SGHRS and CDR2 as YFSETQ. The CDR3 is 16 amino acids. PCR used 60 Vbeta primers and 13 Jbeta primers. Clones were read by immunoSEQ multiplex PCR, and TCRdb kept only the in-frame ones, dropping some. The sample yields approximately 80,000 clones, over 65% seen once. V gene TRBV5-1 combines with J gene TRBJ2-3; TRBD2 matches 8 bases. The sequenced sample consisted of PBMCs. The TCR comes from a young man in good health and CMV-seropositive. The CDR3 loop is CASSYTSGASTDTQYF. In DNA form, the CDR3 reads TGCGCCAGCAGCTACACTAGCGGAGCTAGCACAGATACGCAGTATTTT.